Sequencing of this T cell receptor beta chain was carried out in a study of blood T cell repertoires in COVID-19. Turning to the study itself: Sample material is recorded as cDNA or gDNA derived from T cells, B-cell-depleted T cells, or PBMCs.

The CDR3 extends over 16 amino acids. Per the germline V gene, CDR1 is LGHDT and CDR2 is YNNKEL (reference sequence). Trimming stripped 4 bases from V and 0 bases from J, with 13 bases between. In the original analysis: Amplification from reference gene primers served as the basis for estimated nucleated cell counts. The data were produced by immunoSEQ multiplex PCR, yet TCRdb's version contains in-frame clones alone and is incomplete. V, J and clone size reflect that table, while D and trimming were determined from the DNA. The sample yields under 150,000 clones, approximately 87% seen once. The receptor was derived from a woman between 40 and 55 years old with acute or convalescent COVID-19. The genes are TRBV3-1 (or the pseudogene TRBV3-2) and TRBJ2-4; D gene unclear. The sequenced sample consisted of peripheral blood. In nucleotides, the CDR3 is TGTGCCAGCAGCCCCCAGGCCTCACTAGCCAAAAACATTCAGTACTTC. The encoded protein is CASSPQASLAKNIQYF.